The subject of this entry is one T cell receptor (beta chain). The data were taken from a study of blood T cell repertoires in COVID-19. As originally analysed: Amplification with reference gene primers provided the estimates of nucleated cell counts. Data came from immunoSEQ multiplex PCR; TCRdb stores just in-frame clones and leaves some out. From that table come the V and J calls and clone size; the DNA was used to work out D and trimming. The sample holds roughly 250,000 clones, approximately 84% seen once. Germline CDR1 is MDHEN and CDR2 is SYDVKM. Trimming removed 8 bases from V and 3 bases from J; junction bases left unmatched: 12. CDR3 length: 16 amino acids.

Sequencing input: peripheral blood. The TCR comes from a middle-aged man with active or convalescent COVID-19. J is TRBJ2-7 and V is TRBV28, with 11 bases fitting TRBD1. This CDR3 reads CASPGTGGMVVYEQYF. The CDR3 coding sequence is TGTGCCAGCCCCGGGACAGGGGGAATGGTAGTCTACGAGCAGTACTTC.